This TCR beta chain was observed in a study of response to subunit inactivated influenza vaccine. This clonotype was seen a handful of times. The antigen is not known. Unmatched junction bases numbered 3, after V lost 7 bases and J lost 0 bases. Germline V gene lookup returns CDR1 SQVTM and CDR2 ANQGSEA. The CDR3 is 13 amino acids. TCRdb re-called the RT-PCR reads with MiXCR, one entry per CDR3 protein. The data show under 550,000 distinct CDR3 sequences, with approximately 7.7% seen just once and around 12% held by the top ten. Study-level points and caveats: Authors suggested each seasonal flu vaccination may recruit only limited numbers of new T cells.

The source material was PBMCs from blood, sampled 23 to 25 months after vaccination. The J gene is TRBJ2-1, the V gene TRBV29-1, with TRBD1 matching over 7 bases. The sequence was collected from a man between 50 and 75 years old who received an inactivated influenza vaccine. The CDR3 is CSADRSSYNEQFF. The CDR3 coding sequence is TGCAGCGCGGACAGGAGCTCCTACAATGAGCAGTTCTTC.